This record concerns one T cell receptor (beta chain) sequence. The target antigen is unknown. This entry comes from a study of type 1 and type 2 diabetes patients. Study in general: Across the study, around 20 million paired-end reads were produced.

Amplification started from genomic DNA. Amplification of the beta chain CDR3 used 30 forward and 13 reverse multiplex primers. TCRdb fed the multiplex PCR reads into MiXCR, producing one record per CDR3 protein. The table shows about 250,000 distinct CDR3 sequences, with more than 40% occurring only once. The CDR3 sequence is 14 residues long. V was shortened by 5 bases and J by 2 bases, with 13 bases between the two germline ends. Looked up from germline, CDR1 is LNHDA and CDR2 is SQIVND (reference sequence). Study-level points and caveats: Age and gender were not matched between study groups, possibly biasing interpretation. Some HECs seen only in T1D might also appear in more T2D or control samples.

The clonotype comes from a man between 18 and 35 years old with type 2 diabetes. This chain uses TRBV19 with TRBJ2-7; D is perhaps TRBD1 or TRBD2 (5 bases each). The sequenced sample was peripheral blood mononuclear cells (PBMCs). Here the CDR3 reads CASSAGTQAYEQYF. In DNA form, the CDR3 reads TGTGCCAGTAGTGCCGGGACCCAAGCCTACGAGCAGTACTTC.